These T cell receptor beta chains were read from a single sample in a study of OX40 agonist ivuxolimab in advanced cancers. TCRdb's table, derived via immunoSEQ multiplex PCR, lists solely in-frame clones and lacks some. This sample has thousands of clones, with about nine tenths found just once. Sequenced material: CD4+ or CD8+ T cells sorted from blood, taken in a trial of the OX40 agonist ivuxolimab. These receptors all stem from an adult with an advanced solid tumor such as melanoma, head and neck, liver or kidney cancer. Each CDR3 is given with its conserved first and last residue. A D gene is named only where the DNA matches it firmly. The size field is filled for only some rows; it gives once, few, many or a size class.

TRBJ2-7,14,NA,NA,TRBV11-1,CASSSGLATYEQYF,TGTGCCAGCAGCTCAGGGTTGGCAACCTACGAGCAGTACTTC
TRBJ2-1,15,NA,TRBD2,TRBV4-1,CASSPRTSGINEQFF,TGCGCCAGCAGCCCCCGGACTAGCGGGATCAATGAGCAGTTCTTC
TRBJ2-1,17,NA,NA,TRBV7-9,CASSLPPPVGYVNEQFF,TGTGCCAGCAGCTTACCCCCCCCCGTGGGGTATGTGAATGAGCAGTTCTTC
TRBJ2-7,15,NA,TRBD1,TRBV15,CATSKGQVPPSEQYF,TGTGCCACCAGCAAAGGACAGGTCCCCCCTAGCGAGCAGTACTTC
TRBJ2-7,12,NA,NA,TRBV5-1,CASSLDYYEQYF,TGCGCCAGCAGCTTGGATTACTACGAGCAGTACTTC
TRBJ1-2,16,NA,NA,TRBV6-5,CASSSIGRVQIDGYTF,TGTGCCAGCAGTTCCATCGGCAGGGTCCAGATCGATGGCTACACCTTC
TRBJ1-2,17,NA,TRBD1,TRBV4-3,CASSQDPGQGVSYGYTF,TGCGCCAGCAGCCAAGACCCCGGACAGGGAGTTAGCTATGGCTACACCTTC
TRBJ1-5,12,NA,NA,TRBV29-1,CSVMGFNQPQHF,TGCAGCGTTATGGGATTCAATCAGCCCCAGCATTTT
TRBJ1-1,14,NA,NA,TRBV30,CAWRQGVMNTEAFF,TGTGCCTGGAGACAGGGAGTAATGAACACTGAAGCTTTCTTT
TRBJ1-4,15,once,NA,TRBV19,CASTNRNLGNEKLFF,TGTGCCAGTACTAACCGGAACCTGGGGAATGAAAAACTGTTTTTT
TRBJ2-6,15,NA,NA,TRBV7-9,CASSFSPVGANVLTF,TGTGCCAGCAGCTTTTCCCCCGTAGGGGCCAACGTCCTGACTTTC
TRBJ1-4,16,NA,TRBD1,TRBV27,CASSPGQGILIEKLFF,TGTGCCAGCAGTCCGGGACAGGGGATTCTAATAGAAAAACTGTTTTTT
TRBJ2-5,12,NA,TRBD2,TRBV13,CASSLGKAGGYF,TGTGCCAGCAGCTTAGGCAAGGCGGGAGGGTACTTC
TRBJ2-7,11,once,NA,TRBV28,CASSRSYEQYF,TGTGCCAGCAGTCGATCCTACGAGCAGTACTTC
TRBJ1-3,16,NA,TRBD1,TRBV28,CASSWLQGALGNTIYF,TGTGCCAGCAGTTGGCTCCAGGGGGCGCTGGGAAACACCATATATTTT
TRBJ2-1,13,NA,NA,TRBV6-5,CASSQISYNEQFF,TGTGCCAGCAGTCAGATCTCCTACAATGAGCAGTTCTTC
TRBJ1-1,15,NA,NA,TRBV6-6,CASRNTGQPNTEAFF,TGTGCCAGCCGGAACACCGGACAGCCGAACACTGAAGCTTTCTTT
TRBJ1-1,16,once,TRBD1,TRBV28,CASSFNRGGTNTEAFF,TGTGCCAGCAGTTTTAACCGAGGGGGCACGAACACTGAAGCTTTCTTT
TRBJ2-1,11,NA,NA,TRBV6-1,CASRAYNEQFF,TGTGCCAGCAGGGCATACAATGAGCAGTTCTTC
TRBJ2-1,14,once,TRBD2,TRBV30,CAWPTSGSYNEQFF,TGTGCCTGGCCCACTAGCGGCTCCTACAATGAGCAGTTCTTC
TRBJ1-5,15,NA,NA,TRBV6-9,CASSAVGSGNQPQHF,TGTGCCAGCAGTGCTGTCGGCAGTGGCAATCAGCCCCAGCATTTT
TRBJ2-5,15,once,NA,TRBV6-5,CASRDLTMIEETQYF,TGTGCCAGCCGGGACCTAACAATGATAGAAGAGACCCAGTACTTC
TRBJ1-4,16,NA,NA,TRBV10-3,CAISESSGGYNEKLFF,TGTGCCATCAGTGAGTCGTCCGGGGGGTATAATGAAAAACTGTTTTTT
TRBJ2-3,14,NA,NA,TRBV11-2,CASSSWDSTDTQYF,TGTGCCAGCAGCTCCTGGGACTCCACAGATACGCAGTATTTT
TRBJ1-2,14,once,NA,TRBV4-3,CASSQDRPDPGYTF,TGCGCCAGCAGCCAAGATCGCCCGGATCCAGGCTACACCTTC
TRBJ2-2,15,NA,TRBD2,TRBV29-1,CSVAGTSGSTGELFF,TGCAGCGTTGCCGGGACTAGCGGGAGTACCGGGGAGCTGTTTTTT
TRBJ1-6,17,NA,NA,TRBV5-5,CASSKGYREVYNSPLHF,TGTGCCAGCAGCAAAGGTTACCGGGAGGTCTATAATTCACCCCTCCACTTT
TRBJ2-7,14,NA,TRBD2,TRBV30,CAWSGVAGDYEQYF,TGTGCCTGGAGTGGGGTAGCGGGAGACTACGAGCAGTACTTC
TRBJ1-2,11,NA,NA,TRBV5-4,CASSLLGSTTF,TGTGCCAGCAGCTTGTTGGGGTCAACCACCTTC
TRBJ2-2,15,few,TRBD1,TRBV5-6,CASSLVQGDTGELFF,TGTGCCAGCAGCTTGGTACAGGGGGATACCGGGGAGCTGTTTTTT
TRBJ1-3,18,NA,NA,TRBV28,CARRGPRDGPSSGNTIYF,TGTGCCAGAAGAGGTCCAAGGGACGGACCGAGCTCTGGAAACACCATATATTTT
TRBJ1-1,15,few,NA,TRBV15,CATSWGDGTDTEAFF,TGTGCCACCAGCTGGGGGGACGGGACGGACACTGAAGCTTTCTTT
TRBJ1-4,15,NA,NA,TRBV6-5,CASRTRDTAQEKLFF,TGTGCCAGCAGGACGAGGGACACGGCTCAAGAAAAACTGTTTTTT
TRBJ2-1,17,NA,NA,TRBV4-1,CASSQEWRGEVYNEQFF,TGCGCCAGCAGCCAAGAGTGGCGGGGAGAGGTCTACAATGAGCAGTTCTTC
TRBJ2-6,17,NA,NA,TRBV7-1,CASSAGRGQSRANVLTF,TGTGCCAGCAGCGCGGGAAGAGGACAAAGTCGGGCCAACGTCCTGACTTTC
TRBJ2-3,12,few,TRBD1,TRBV27,CASSRDRRVWYF,TGTGCCAGCAGTAGGGACAGGAGGGTTTGGTATTTT
TRBJ2-7,13,NA,NA,TRBV6-4,CASSLQGADEQYF,TGTGCCAGCAGTCTACAGGGTGCCGACGAGCAGTACTTC
TRBJ2-5,16,NA,NA,TRBV28,CASSFQAGDFVETQYF,TGTGCCAGCAGTTTCCAGGCAGGGGATTTTGTAGAGACCCAGTACTTC
TRBJ2-7,15,NA,TRBD1,TRBV19,CASSAGSGGPYEQYF,TGTGCCAGTAGTGCAGGGTCAGGGGGCCCCTACGAGCAGTACTTC
TRBJ1-3,14,NA,NA,TRBV2,CASSEGTLGDTIYF,TGTGCCAGCAGTGAAGGGACGTTAGGAGACACCATATATTTT
TRBJ2-7,15,NA,TRBD1,TRBV4-3,CASSQTRDSLYEQYF,TGCGCCAGCAGCCAAACCCGGGACAGCCTCTACGAGCAGTACTTC
TRBJ1-2,13,NA,NA,TRBV9,CASSAGTIHDYTF,TGTGCCAGCAGCGCCGGGACCATCCACGACTACACCTTC
TRBJ2-1,13,NA,NA,TRBV28,CASRDNSYNEQFF,TGTGCCTCCCGGGACAACTCCTACAATGAGCAGTTCTTC
TRBJ2-1,17,NA,TRBD2,TRBV11-2,CASSLDGLGGVYNEQFF,TGTGCCAGCAGCTTAGATGGGTTGGGGGGGGTCTACAATGAGCAGTTCTTC
TRBJ1-5,14,NA,NA,TRBV5-5,CASSLFGSNQPQHF,TGTGCCAGCAGCTTGTTCGGCAGCAATCAGCCCCAGCATTTT
TRBJ2-7,12,NA,NA,TRBV13,CASSYQGYEQYF,TGTGCCAGCAGCTACCAGGGGTACGAGCAGTACTTC
TRBJ2-7,15,NA,NA,TRBV10-2,CASSESRTGSGEQYF,TGCGCCAGCAGTGAGTCGCGGACGGGGTCGGGGGAGCAGTACTTC
TRBJ2-3,14,NA,NA,TRBV6-4,CASSELGRPDTQYF,TGTGCCAGCAGTGAATTAGGGAGGCCAGATACGCAGTATTTT
TRBJ1-4,15,NA,NA,TRBV6-5,CASTPYQGTIEKLFF,TGTGCCAGCACCCCTTACCAGGGGACAATTGAAAAACTGTTTTTT
TRBJ2-1,16,NA,TRBD2,TRBV4-3,CASSQVAGGAFNEQFF,TGCGCCAGCAGCCAAGTAGCGGGAGGGGCTTTCAATGAGCAGTTCTTC
TRBJ2-7,15,NA,TRBD2,TRBV7-8,CASSSGTSGIYEQYF,TGTGCCAGCAGCTCCGGGACTAGCGGGATTTACGAGCAGTACTTC
TRBJ1-1,13,NA,NA,TRBV7-3,CASGSGENTEAFF,TGTGCCAGCGGTTCCGGAGAAAACACTGAAGCTTTCTTT
TRBJ2-3,13,NA,NA,TRBV7-9,CASSEEPTDTQYF,TGTGCCAGCAGCGAAGAACCTACAGATACGCAGTATTTT
TRBJ2-7,12,NA,NA,TRBV6-9,CASSEPGYEQYF,TGTGCCAGCAGTGAACCAGGGTATGAGCAGTACTTC
TRBJ1-2,14,NA,TRBD1,TRBV9,CASSASGTGDGYTF,TGTGCCAGCAGCGCTTCCGGGACAGGAGACGGCTACACCTTC